These T cell receptor beta chains were read from a single sample in a study of T-cell memory formation after mild COVID-19. TCRdb re-analysed the 5' RACE reads in MiXCR, keeping a single row per CDR3 protein. This table holds hundreds of thousands of distinct CDR3 sequences, 23% found once. The sequenced sample consisted of PBMCs or a T cell subset sorted from them (not recorded which). The receptors here all came from an adult woman who had mild COVID-19 (a few samples of this study predate the infection). Cell type and time point are not known. Each CDR3 is given with its conserved first and last residue.

len: 17; v_gene: TRBV20-1; j_gene: TRBJ2-1; CDR3aa: CSARDSLAGGPYNEQFF
len: 14; v_gene: TRBV7-2; j_gene: TRBJ1-2; CDR3aa: CASSLGQEGYGYTF
len: 16; v_gene: TRBV7-6; j_gene: TRBJ2-7; CDR3aa: CASSSYFGPEHYEQYF
len: 16; v_gene: TRBV12-3/TRBV12-4; j_gene: TRBJ1-1; CDR3aa: CASSFLQQGSNTEAFF
len: 15; v_gene: TRBV7-6; j_gene: TRBJ2-5; CDR3aa: CASSLASAVQETQYF
len: 13; v_gene: TRBV14; j_gene: TRBJ1-2; CDR3aa: CASSQAGGYGYTF
len: 16; v_gene: TRBV20-1; j_gene: TRBJ1-4; CDR3aa: CSARVVPLWGNEKLFF
len: 14; v_gene: TRBV20-1; j_gene: TRBJ2-7; CDR3aa: CSARSGRVDYEQYF
len: 15; v_gene: TRBV28; j_gene: TRBJ2-1; CDR3aa: CASSNTDSLGDEQFF
len: 13; v_gene: TRBV20-1; j_gene: TRBJ2-3; CDR3aa: CSASPRVTDTQYF
len: 15; v_gene: TRBV11-3; j_gene: TRBJ2-1; CDR3aa: CASSSRGGNGNEQFF
len: 16; v_gene: TRBV7-8; j_gene: TRBJ1-1; CDR3aa: CASSLRSKDLGTEAFF
len: 17; v_gene: TRBV11-2; j_gene: TRBJ2-5; CDR3aa: CASSLDSARGDQETQYF
len: 15; v_gene: TRBV6-1; j_gene: TRBJ2-7; CDR3aa: CASSTQSGSTYEQYF
len: 17; v_gene: TRBV5-5; j_gene: TRBJ1-5; CDR3aa: CASSWAGGRYSNQPQHF
len: 14; v_gene: TRBV7-2; j_gene: TRBJ1-2; CDR3aa: CASSFPQSFYGYTF
len: 16; v_gene: TRBV7-9; j_gene: TRBJ2-1; CDR3aa: CASSLTSGIGDNEQFF
len: 14; v_gene: TRBV10-3; j_gene: TRBJ1-5; CDR3aa: CAISWTDSNQPQHF
len: 13; v_gene: TRBV5-5; j_gene: TRBJ1-1; CDR3aa: CASTIGGNTEAFF
len: 14; v_gene: TRBV29-1; j_gene: TRBJ2-1; CDR3aa: CSVVEGVSYNEQFF
len: 15; v_gene: TRBV12-3/TRBV12-4; j_gene: TRBJ2-1; CDR3aa: CASSFIGTVYNEQFF
len: 14; v_gene: TRBV24-1; j_gene: TRBJ2-5; CDR3aa: CATSVGGGVETQYF
len: 14; v_gene: TRBV7-9; j_gene: TRBJ1-5; CDR3aa: CASSFDGSGQPQHF
len: 18; v_gene: TRBV7-5; j_gene: TRBJ1-4; CDR3aa: CISVSEAPDRERNEKLFF
len: 15; v_gene: TRBV12-3/TRBV12-4; j_gene: TRBJ2-3; CDR3aa: CASSSLAGEADTQYF
len: 16; v_gene: TRBV9; j_gene: TRBJ2-3; CDR3aa: CASSPRQASSTDTQYF
len: 18; v_gene: TRBV12-3/TRBV12-4; j_gene: TRBJ2-7; CDR3aa: CASSHGTSGIPQPYEQYF
len: 14; v_gene: TRBV9; j_gene: TRBJ1-1; CDR3aa: CASSVGVGNTEAFF
len: 17; v_gene: TRBV20-1; j_gene: TRBJ2-1; CDR3aa: CSARTSGGPGVYNEQFF